There are a few counts of the clone carrying this TCR beta chain. The sample originates from a study of resident and recirculating memory T cells in vitiligo. The assay was immunoSEQ multiplex PCR, and TCRdb's table has in-frame clones only and misses some. In the table there are tens of thousands of clones, 92% of which are singletons. Patients who had received treatment within the previous three months were excluded. Trimming pared 3 bases from V and 3 bases from J, leaving 9 bases between. Germline loops: CDR1 SGHTA, CDR2 FQGNSA. The CDR3 runs 14 residues. The receptor was isolated from a male donor with vitiligo. V gene TRBV7-2 combines with J gene TRBJ1-3, with no clear D. The specimen sequenced was blood. The CDR3 coding sequence is TGTGCCAGCAGCTTTGAGGTCTTTGGAAACACCATATATTTT. It is translated as CASSFEVFGNTIYF.